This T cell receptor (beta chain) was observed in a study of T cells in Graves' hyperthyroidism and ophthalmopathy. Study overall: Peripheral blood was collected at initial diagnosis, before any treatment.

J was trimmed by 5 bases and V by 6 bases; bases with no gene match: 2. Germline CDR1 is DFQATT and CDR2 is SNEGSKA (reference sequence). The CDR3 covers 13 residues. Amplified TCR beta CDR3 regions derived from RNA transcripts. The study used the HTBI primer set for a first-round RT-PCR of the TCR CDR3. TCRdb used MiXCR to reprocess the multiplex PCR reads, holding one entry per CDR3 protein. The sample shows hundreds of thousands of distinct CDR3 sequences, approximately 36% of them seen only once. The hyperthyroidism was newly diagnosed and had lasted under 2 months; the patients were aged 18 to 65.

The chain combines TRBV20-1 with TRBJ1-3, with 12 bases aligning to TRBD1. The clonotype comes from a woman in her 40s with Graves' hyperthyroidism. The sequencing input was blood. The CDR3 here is CSAGTGGRNTIYF. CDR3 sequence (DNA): TGCAGTGCCGGGACAGGGGGCCGAAACACCATATATTTT.